Listed below are T cell receptor beta chains from one sample, sequenced in a study of post-analysis software for immune sequencing data. One entry per CDR3 protein results from TCRdb running MiXCR on the PCR reads. This sample has 650,000 to 850,000 distinct CDR3 sequences, with more than 45% found just once. Specimen: blood. The receptor source for this set is a girl between 10 and 17 years old with multiple sclerosis. The CDR3 runs from the conserved cysteine through the conserved F or W. D genes are given only for firm matches. Clone sizes are given selectively: once, few, many, or a class where the clone is expanded.

d_call,j_call,cdr3_length,v_call,clone_size,cdr3_aa,cdr3_nt
-,TRBJ1-6,14,TRBV12-3/TRBV12-4,-,CASSFGGSNSPLHF,TGTGCCAGCAGTTTTGGGGGATCTAATTCACCCCTCCACTTT
TRBD1,TRBJ2-7,16,TRBV20-1,-,CSASNAGQVNLYEQYF,TGCAGTGCGAGCAACGCGGGACAGGTAAACCTATACGAGCAGTACTTC
-,TRBJ2-7,15,TRBV20-1,few,CSARDGLGSSYEQYF,TGCAGTGCTAGGGACGGACTGGGGAGCTCCTACGAGCAGTACTTC
-,TRBJ2-3,13,TRBV9,-,CASSVWGPDTQYF,TGTGCCAGCAGCGTATGGGGGCCAGATACGCAGTATTTT
-,TRBJ2-5,15,TRBV7-9,many,CASSLTQSLQETQYF,TGTGCCAGCAGCCTTACGCAGAGCCTCCAAGAGACCCAGTACTTC
-,TRBJ1-1,14,TRBV15,-,CATSRAVSLTEAFF,TGTGCCACCAGCAGAGCGGTCAGCCTCACTGAAGCTTTCTTT
TRBD1,TRBJ1-4,14,TRBV7-6,-,CASSLGQGEEKLFF,TGTGCCAGCAGCTTAGGACAGGGGGAAGAAAAACTGTTTTTT
-,TRBJ2-1,13,TRBV28,few,CASSFGLHSEQFF,TGTGCCAGCAGTTTTGGACTACATAGTGAGCAGTTCTTC
-,TRBJ1-1,15,TRBV11-2,few,CASSLGRIGNTEAFF,TGTGCCAGCAGCTTAGGACGAATCGGGAACACTGAAGCTTTCTTT
TRBD2,TRBJ2-1,15,TRBV11-3,-,CASSPGLDSYNEQFF,TGTGCCAGCAGCCCAGGACTAGACTCCTACAATGAGCAGTTCTTC
-,TRBJ2-6,18,TRBV10-1,-,CATMLGGTSFSGANVLTF,TGCGCCACCATGCTCGGGGGGACATCCTTCTCTGGGGCCAACGTCCTGACTTTC
-,TRBJ2-1,12,TRBV10-3,few,CAIAPSAHEQFF,TGTGCCATCGCCCCTAGCGCACATGAGCAGTTCTTC
-,TRBJ2-1,14,TRBV10-2,-,CASSEAGNYNEQFF,TGCGCCAGCAGTGAGGCTGGTAACTACAATGAGCAGTTCTTC
-,TRBJ2-1,18,TRBV6-1,-,CASRFLGAQGRGYNEQFF,TGTGCCAGCCGCTTCTTGGGAGCACAGGGGAGGGGGTACAATGAGCAGTTCTTC
-,TRBJ2-7,10,TRBV20-1,-,CSARIGEQYF,TGCAGTGCTAGGATCGGGGAGCAGTACTTC
TRBD1,TRBJ2-1,19,TRBV27,few,CASSPVDPGQVSSYNEQFF,TGTGCCAGCAGCCCGGTAGACCCGGGACAGGTGAGCTCCTACAATGAGCAGTTCTTC
TRBD2,TRBJ2-3,15,TRBV4-3,-,CASSLSGSNRDTQYF,TGCGCCAGTAGCCTTAGCGGGAGTAATCGGGATACGCAGTATTTT
-,TRBJ1-2,16,TRBV10-3,-,CAISEASSREATGYTF,TGTGCCATCAGTGAGGCGAGTTCTAGGGAGGCGACTGGCTACACCTTC
-,TRBJ2-3,14,TRBV6-5,few,CASNRGWGGNTQYF,TGTGCCAGCAACAGGGGTTGGGGGGGTAATACGCAGTATTTT
-,TRBJ2-1,19,TRBV4-3,-,CASSQDWDGGGVSYNEQFF,TGCGCCAGCAGCCAAGATTGGGACGGGGGCGGGGTCTCCTACAATGAGCAGTTCTTC
TRBD1,TRBJ2-7,14,TRBV12-3/TRBV12-4,few,CASSWEQGINEQYF,TGTGCCAGCAGTTGGGAACAGGGGATCAACGAGCAGTACTTC
TRBD1,TRBJ2-6,19,TRBV9,few,CASSVTRTGDRSGANVLTF,TGTGCCAGCAGCGTAACCAGGACAGGGGATCGCTCTGGGGCCAACGTCCTGACTTTC